The T cell receptor beta chain under discussion was sequenced for a study of shared clonotypes between healthy human individuals. The naive CD8 fraction comprised CD45RO-negative cells positively selected for CCR7 and excluded terminally differentiated effector memory CD45RA+ cells. The repertoire was sequenced with immunoSEQ multiplex PCR; TCRdb's copy has only in-frame clones and lacks some. The sample lists around 1.9 million clones, about 93% seen once, with about 1.7% in the top ten. The ends lost 4 bases at V and 2 bases at J; junction bases unmatched: 8. Looked up from germline, CDR1 is LNHDA and CDR2 is SQIVND (reference sequence). The CDR3 has 16 amino acids.

This TCR was recovered from a man aged 18 to 29 in good health. Some clones in this sample may be carry-over from other donors' samples. The sequenced material came from naive CD8+ T cells from PBMCs. V and J are TRBV19 and TRBJ2-7; the match to TRBD1 covers 10 bases. The CDR3 bases are TGTGCCAGTAGTACCGGGCGTGGACAGGGGGCCTACGAGCAGTACTTC. Protein sequence: CASSTGRGQGAYEQYF. The full variable domain, in which reference TRBV19 and TRBJ2-7 provide the parts outside the CDR3, is DGGITQSPKYLFRKEGQNVTLSCEQNLNHDAMYWYRQDPGQGLRLIYYSQIVNDFQKGDIAEGYSVSREKKESFPLTVTSAQKNPTAFYLCASSTGRGQGAYEQYFGPGTRLTVT.